The text below deals with one TCR beta chain. The antigen remains unidentified. This sample was included in a study of cytotoxic CD8 clonotypes in ibrutinib-treated CLL. CDR3 length: 11 residues. CDR1 and CDR2 (germline): SGHNT, YENEEA. Germline trimming cut 3 bases from V and 11 bases from J; bases unmatched to any gene: 1. TCRdb's copy holds only in-frame clones and misses some; the assay was immunoSEQ multiplex PCR. The sample has 58,000 or so clones; 57% are singletons. Study results and limitations: Clonality correlated strongly with circulating CD8+ T cells and exceeded age-matched healthy donors at baseline. Sampling time points were not equivalent between sustained-remission and progressing patients.

The material sequenced was PBMCs, taken after 12 months of ibrutinib treatment. The receptor's source is a human donor with chronic lymphocytic leukemia. The V and J genes are TRBV11-3 and TRBJ2-4; 7 bases map to TRBD2. The CDR3 here is CASSLAGVQYF. The CDR3, as DNA: TGTGCCAGCAGCTTGGCGGGAGTTCAGTACTTC.